The source of this T cell receptor beta chain is a study of chemoradiotherapy in HPV16-positive cancers. Overall study results and limits: During treatment, candidate HPV-specific clones and E7-related motifs expanded in tumor.

This CDR3 region has 14 residues. Trimming shortened V by 3 bases and J by 6 bases, and 13 bases separated the two germline ends. Per germline, CDR1 SGHDT and CDR2 YYEEEE. This clone was counted once. Antigen specificity is unknown. Some clones are missing from TCRdb's copy, which holds only in-frame ones; the method was immunoSEQ multiplex PCR. Of a few thousand clones in the sample, 60% to 80% were seen once. The rearrangement links TRBV5-6 to TRBJ1-5, with D possibly TRBD1 on 5 matching bases. The receptor comes from a human donor with HPV-associated anogenital cancer. Sampling was conducted from a patient who underwent chemoradiotherapy. Here the CDR3 DNA reads TGTGCCAGCAGCTCCGGGGCCCGGGGTCAGCCCCAGCATTTT. Translation gives CASSSGARGQPQHF.